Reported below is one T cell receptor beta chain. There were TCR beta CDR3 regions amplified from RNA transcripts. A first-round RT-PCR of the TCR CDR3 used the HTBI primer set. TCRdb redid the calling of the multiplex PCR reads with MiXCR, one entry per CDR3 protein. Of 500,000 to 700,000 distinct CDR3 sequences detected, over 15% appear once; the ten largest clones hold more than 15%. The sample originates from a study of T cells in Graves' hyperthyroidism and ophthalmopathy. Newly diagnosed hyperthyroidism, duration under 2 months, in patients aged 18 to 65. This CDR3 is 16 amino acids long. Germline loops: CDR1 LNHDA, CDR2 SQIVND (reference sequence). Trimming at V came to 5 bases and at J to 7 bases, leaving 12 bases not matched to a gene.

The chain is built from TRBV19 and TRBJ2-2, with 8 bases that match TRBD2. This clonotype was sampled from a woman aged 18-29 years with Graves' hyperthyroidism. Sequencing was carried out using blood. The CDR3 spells CASSLLAGEGLGELFF. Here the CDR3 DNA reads TGTGCCAGTAGTCTCCTAGCGGGCGAGGGGCTCGGGGAGCTGTTTTTT.